The clone carrying this T cell receptor (beta chain) was seen at least ten times. Germline V lookup: CDR1 LGHNA, CDR2 YNFKEQ. The CDR3 contains 18 residues. Losses at the gene ends were 3 bases for V and 4 bases for J; bases not matched to a gene: 14. This record belongs to a study of blood T cell repertoires in COVID-19. Overall study context: The cDNA or gDNA used as material had been derived from T cells, B-cell-depleted T cells, or PBMCs.

Generated by immunoSEQ multiplex PCR, the TCRdb table keeps only in-frame clones and is missing some. The sample lists around 120,000 clones, less than 85% occurring once. The rearrangement uses TRBV4-2 and TRBJ1-3, with 8 nucleotides matching TRBD1. This sequence was found in a human donor with acute or convalescent COVID-19. The donor label of this sample is uncertain. The sample taken for sequencing was peripheral blood. CDR3 DNA sequence: TGTGCCAGCAGCCACCCTGGGGGGCGGGGGACAGGCGGAAACACCATATATTTT. This gives the protein CASSHPGGRGTGGNTIYF.